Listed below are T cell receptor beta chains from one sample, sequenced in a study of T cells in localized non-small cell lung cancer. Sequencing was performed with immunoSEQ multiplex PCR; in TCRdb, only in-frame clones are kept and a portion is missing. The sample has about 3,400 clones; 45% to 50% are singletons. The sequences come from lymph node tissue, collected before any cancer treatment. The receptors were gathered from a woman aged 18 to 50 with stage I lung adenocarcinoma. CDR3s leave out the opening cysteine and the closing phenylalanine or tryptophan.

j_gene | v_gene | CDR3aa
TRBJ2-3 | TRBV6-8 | ASSETSGSISDTQY
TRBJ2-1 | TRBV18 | ASSGDTSEQF
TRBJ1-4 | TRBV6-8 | AIAPSVGGNEKLF
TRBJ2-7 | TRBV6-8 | ASSPKGQGKQY
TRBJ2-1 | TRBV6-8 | ASRRMGGEQF
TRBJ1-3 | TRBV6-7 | ATSTPGNTIY
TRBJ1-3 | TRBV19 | ASSMAGGSGNTIY
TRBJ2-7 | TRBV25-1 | ASSFAGTGSYEQY
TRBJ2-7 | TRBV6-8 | ASSYSRDSRSYEQY
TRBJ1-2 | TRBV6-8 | ASSYLQGRLNPDGYT
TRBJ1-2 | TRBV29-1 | SVAEQGVNYGYT
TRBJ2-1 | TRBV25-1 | ASSGPGLAGLNEQF
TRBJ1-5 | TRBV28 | ASSSQLDQPQH
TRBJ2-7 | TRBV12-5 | ASQVRPNYEQY
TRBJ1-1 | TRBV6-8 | ASTYRENTEAF
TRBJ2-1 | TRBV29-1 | SVWGGGIGAHNEQF
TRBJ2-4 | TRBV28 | ASSINRGLNIQY
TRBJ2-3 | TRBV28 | ASSFLTAGTVSTDTQY